The text below deals with one T cell receptor (beta chain). CDR1 MNHEY and CDR2 SMNVEV come from the germline V gene (reference sequence). The CDR3 totals 14 residues. V gave up 5 bases and J gave up 3 bases; unmatched junction bases: 3. This sample is drawn from a study of T cells in Graves' hyperthyroidism and ophthalmopathy. Amplification yielded TCR beta CDR3 regions, with RNA transcripts as the source. Carried out on the TCR CDR3, a first-round RT-PCR used the HTBI primer set. From the multiplex PCR reads, TCRdb called clonotypes with MiXCR, one entry per CDR3 protein. The top ten clones hold over 55% of a sample with around 300,000 distinct CDR3 sequences, 22% of them seen once.

The chain has TRBV27 and TRBJ2-1; the match to TRBD2 covers 8 bases. The TCR sequence derives from a young man with Graves' ophthalmopathy. The specimen sequenced was blood. CDR3 amino acids: CASSGGTSYNEQFF. The DNA of the CDR3 is TGTGCCAGCAGTGGGGGGACTAGCTACAATGAGCAGTTCTTC.